Listed below are T cell receptor beta chains from one sample, sequenced in a study of blood T cell repertoires in COVID-19. TCRdb's table, derived via immunoSEQ multiplex PCR, lists solely in-frame clones and lacks some. The repertoire holds tens of thousands of clones, with around two thirds as singletons. Specimen: PBMCs or T cells enriched from blood (not recorded which). The source of these receptors is a woman aged 55-75 years who had been exposed to COVID-19. Both conserved end residues are trimmed from each CDR3. Expanded clones get a size class; other rows say once, few or many, or leave the size out.

J gene: TRBJ1-1; V gene: TRBV6-2/TRBV6-3; clone size: few; CDR3 protein: ASSYGGAEAF
J gene: TRBJ2-2; V gene: TRBV10-3; clone size: few; CDR3 protein: AISDSSGRAGTGELF
J gene: TRBJ2-5; V gene: TRBV25-1; clone size: NA; CDR3 protein: ASSEPPGWGGETQY
J gene: TRBJ2-7; V gene: TRBV7-2; clone size: NA; CDR3 protein: ASSLAHAGGSYEQY
J gene: TRBJ2-5; V gene: TRBV18; clone size: NA; CDR3 protein: ASSPGRQETQY
J gene: TRBJ1-2; V gene: TRBV28; clone size: few; CDR3 protein: ASRLLQGVYGYT
J gene: TRBJ1-3; V gene: TRBV19; clone size: NA; CDR3 protein: ASTTRAGSGNTIY
J gene: TRBJ2-7; V gene: TRBV21-1; clone size: NA; CDR3 protein: ASSRAERGYEQY
J gene: TRBJ2-1; V gene: TRBV11-2; clone size: few; CDR3 protein: ASSPWTGVNEQF
J gene: TRBJ2-5; V gene: TRBV19; clone size: NA; CDR3 protein: ASSIDSGLSYQETQY
J gene: TRBJ2-1; V gene: TRBV3-1/TRBV3-2; clone size: once; CDR3 protein: ASSQGLADNEQF
J gene: TRBJ2-3; V gene: TRBV11-3; clone size: NA; CDR3 protein: ASSPLSQY
J gene: TRBJ1-4; V gene: TRBV28; clone size: NA; CDR3 protein: ASSFIGPQGVGKEKLF
J gene: TRBJ2-1; V gene: TRBV6-5; clone size: NA; CDR3 protein: ASRRTDSYNEQF